This paragraph covers one TCR beta chain sequence. Trimming left V 2 bases short and J 4 bases short, with 8 bases between. The CDR3 contains 13 residues. Germline V gene sequence: CDR1 LGHDT, CDR2 YNNKEL (reference sequence). The data were taken from a study of Ad26.COV2.S vaccination and SARS-CoV-2 variants. Treatment specified: some 19 received Ad26.COV2.S at low or high dose, single or two shots; 5 received placebo; per-sample allocation not given. Collection of the samples took place on day 63 after the first injection of vaccine or placebo. TCRdb's copy holds only in-frame clones and misses some; the assay was immunoSEQ multiplex PCR. The profile shows roughly 320,000 clones, around 81% of them singletons.

The receptor was derived from a person between 18 and 65 years old who received the Ad26.COV2.S COVID-19 vaccine or a placebo. Sequencing was performed on peripheral blood, taken in a trial of Ad26.COV2.S vaccine versus placebo. The chain carries TRBV3-1 (or the pseudogene TRBV3-2) and TRBJ1-2; no definite D call. The CDR3: CASSQMGTYGYTF. CDR3 nucleotides: TGTGCCAGCAGCCAAATGGGCACCTATGGCTACACCTTC.